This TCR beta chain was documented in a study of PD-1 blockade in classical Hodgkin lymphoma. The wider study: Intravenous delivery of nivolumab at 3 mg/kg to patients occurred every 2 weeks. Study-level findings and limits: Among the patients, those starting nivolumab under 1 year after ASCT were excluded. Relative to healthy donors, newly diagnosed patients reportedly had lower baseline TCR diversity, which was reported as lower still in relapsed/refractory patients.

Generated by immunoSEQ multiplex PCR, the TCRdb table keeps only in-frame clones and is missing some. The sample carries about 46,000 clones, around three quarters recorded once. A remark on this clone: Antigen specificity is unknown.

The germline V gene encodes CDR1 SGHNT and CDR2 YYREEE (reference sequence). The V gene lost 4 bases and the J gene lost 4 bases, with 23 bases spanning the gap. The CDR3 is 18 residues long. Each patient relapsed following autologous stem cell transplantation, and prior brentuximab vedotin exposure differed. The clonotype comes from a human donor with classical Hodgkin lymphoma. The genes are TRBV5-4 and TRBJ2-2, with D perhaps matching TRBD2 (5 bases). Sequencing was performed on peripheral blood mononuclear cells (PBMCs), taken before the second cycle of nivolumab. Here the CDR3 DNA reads TGTGCCAGCAGCCAACTCCGGGATTCATACATGTCCACCGGGGAGCTGTTTTTT. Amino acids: CASSQLRDSYMSTGELFF.